This T cell receptor (beta chain) emerged from a study of blood T cell repertoires in COVID-19. Per the authors' pipeline: Counts of nucleated cells, estimated from reference gene primer amplification, were obtained. Clones were sequenced by immunoSEQ multiplex PCR, and TCRdb holds only the in-frame ones, with some missing. The V and J calls and the clone size are those of that table, but D and trimming were determined from the DNA. Of about 130,000 clones listed, approximately 80% were seen once; the top ten hold roughly 15%. Trimming removed 1 base at V and 0 bases at J, with 15 bases between. From germline, CDR1 is KGHDR and CDR2 SFDVKD. The CDR3 covers 18 residues.

Sequenced material: peripheral blood. The gene calls are TRBV24-1 and TRBJ1-5; no firm D call. This TCR derives from a woman between 50 and 59 years old with acute or convalescent COVID-19. CDR3: CATSDLCRHLNSNQPQHF. CDR3 in DNA: TGTGCCACCAGTGATTTATGCCGACATCTTAATAGCAATCAGCCCCAGCATTTT.